A selection of T cell receptor beta chains follows, all from one sample in a study of cytomegalovirus exposure and HLA in healthy donors. Profiled with immunoSEQ multiplex PCR; TCRdb holds only in-frame clones, not every one. The sample has about 130,000 clones, over 60% seen once; the top ten hold 2.5% to 3.5%. Sequencing was performed on PBMCs. The receptors were gathered from a man aged 40-49 years in good health and CMV-seronegative. Both conserved end residues are part of each CDR3. A D gene is named only where the DNA matches it firmly. Only some rows state a clone size, as once, few, many or a class for expanded clones.

NA	TRBJ1-2	TRBD1	TRBV15	CATSARDRGNYGYTF	TGTGCCACCAGCGCCCGGGACAGGGGAAACTATGGCTACACCTTC
NA	TRBJ2-1	TRBD2	TRBV4-2	CASSQAASGRPSYNEQFF	TGTGCCAGCAGCCAAGCGGCTAGCGGGAGGCCATCCTACAATGAGCAGTTCTTC
NA	TRBJ1-5	TRBD1	TRBV19	CASGGTGDNQPQHF	TGTGCCAGTGGGGGGACAGGGGACAATCAGCCCCAGCATTTT
NA	TRBJ2-7	TRBD2	TRBV29-1	CSVGETSGWAYEQYF	TGCAGCGTTGGCGAGACTAGCGGGTGGGCCTACGAGCAGTACTTC
NA	TRBJ2-7	TRBD2	TRBV27	CASSSFSSGRVYEQYF	TGTGCCAGCAGTTCGTTTTCTAGCGGGAGGGTCTACGAGCAGTACTTC
NA	TRBJ2-6	NA	TRBV19	CASAYRAGANVLTF	TGTGCCAGCGCGTACAGGGCTGGGGCCAACGTCCTGACTTTC
NA	TRBJ2-7	TRBD1	TRBV5-1	CASSWGTGGYEQYF	TGCGCCAGCAGCTGGGGGACAGGGGGCTACGAGCAGTACTTC
few	TRBJ2-7	TRBD2	TRBV10-1	CASRQTSGGIYEQYF	TGCGCCAGCAGACAAACTAGCGGGGGGATCTACGAGCAGTACTTC
NA	TRBJ2-7	NA	TRBV30	CAWRPAGSSYEQYF	TGTGCCTGGAGGCCGGCAGGGTCCTCCTACGAGCAGTACTTC
NA	TRBJ2-3	TRBD2	TRBV7-2	CASSSPRGSADTQYF	TGTGCCAGCAGCTCCCCGCGGGGGAGCGCCGATACGCAGTATTTT
NA	TRBJ2-1	TRBD2	TRBV27	CASSRTSGSFDEQFF	TGTGCCAGCAGTAGGACTAGCGGGAGTTTTGATGAGCAGTTCTTC
few	TRBJ1-1	TRBD1	TRBV7-2	CASSFQGVNTEAFF	TGTGCCAGCAGCTTTCAGGGGGTGAACACTGAAGCTTTCTTT
NA	TRBJ1-4	TRBD1	TRBV19	CASSWTGEPEKLFF	TGTGCCAGTAGTTGGACAGGCGAACCCGAAAAACTGTTTTTT
NA	TRBJ1-6	NA	TRBV6-5	CASSTGGVTYSPLHF	TGTGCCAGCAGTACGGGGGGGGTAACCTATTCACCCCTCCACTTT
NA	TRBJ1-5	NA	TRBV19	CASSIVADGLGNQPQHF	TGTGCCAGTAGTATAGTAGCCGATGGCCTAGGCAATCAGCCCCAGCATTTT
NA	TRBJ2-2	NA	TRBV5-4	CASSLDRSYTGELFF	TGTGCCAGCAGCTTGGACAGGTCTTACACCGGGGAGCTGTTTTTT
NA	TRBJ2-1	TRBD2	TRBV2	CASSESSGRGNEQFF	TGTGCCAGCAGTGAATCGAGCGGGAGGGGAAATGAGCAGTTCTTC
NA	TRBJ1-3	TRBD1	TRBV25-1	CASSDPTTGSVNTIYF	TGTGCCAGCAGTGACCCGACGACAGGGTCAGTAAACACCATATATTTT
once	TRBJ1-1	NA	TRBV5-1	CASSFQGFGNTEAFF	TGCGCCAGCAGCTTCCAGGGTTTTGGGAACACTGAAGCTTTCTTT
NA	TRBJ1-5	NA	TRBV28	CASSLYSQPQHF	TGTGCCAGCAGTTTATATAGTCAGCCCCAGCATTTT
NA	TRBJ2-5	NA	TRBV29-1	CSVELGYSGETQYF	TGCAGCGTTGAGTTGGGTTATTCAGGCGAGACCCAGTACTTC
NA	TRBJ2-1	NA	TRBV6-5	CASSPTPSNEQFF	TGTGCCAGCAGTCCGACTCCATCCAATGAGCAGTTCTTC
NA	TRBJ2-1	TRBD1	TRBV11-3	CASSPWDSRQPYNEQFF	TGTGCCAGCAGCCCCTGGGACAGCCGGCAGCCCTACAATGAGCAGTTCTTC
NA	TRBJ2-7	NA	TRBV29-1	CSARSSGVGEQYF	TGCAGCGCACGATCCTCAGGGGTCGGCGAGCAGTACTTC
NA	TRBJ1-5	NA	TRBV16	CASSQSYRVGNQPQHF	TGTGCCAGCAGCCAATCTTACAGGGTTGGCAATCAGCCCCAGCATTTT
NA	TRBJ1-2	NA	TRBV2	CASRDRYYGYTF	TGTGCCAGCAGGGACAGATACTATGGCTACACCTTC
NA	TRBJ2-5	NA	TRBV6-5	CASSYSPQVAQETQYF	TGTGCCAGCAGTTACTCCCCACAGGTTGCTCAAGAGACCCAGTACTTC
NA	TRBJ2-7	TRBD1	TRBV5-1	CASSLGRGLEQYF	TGCGCCAGCAGCTTGGGAAGGGGGCTCGAGCAGTACTTC
NA	TRBJ1-4	NA	TRBV10-3	CASATNEKLFF	TGTGCTAGTGCAACTAATGAAAAACTGTTTTTT
NA	TRBJ1-4	TRBD1	TRBV5-1	CASSHRPRTGTEKLFF	TGCGCCAGCAGCCACCGGCCCAGGACAGGGACTGAAAAACTGTTTTTT
NA	TRBJ2-1	NA	TRBV6-5	CASSYVGAKGNEQFF	TGTGCCAGCAGTTATGTGGGGGCTAAGGGCAATGAGCAGTTCTTC
NA	TRBJ2-2	NA	TRBV30	CAWSVYRAGELFF	TGTGCCTGGAGTGTGTACAGAGCCGGGGAGCTGTTTTTT
NA	TRBJ1-2	TRBD1	TRBV6-5	CASSASGGADYGYTF	TGTGCCAGCAGTGCGTCAGGGGGCGCCGACTATGGCTACACCTTC
NA	TRBJ1-4	NA	TRBV9	CASSVAGGGGISEKLFF	TGTGCCAGCAGCGTAGCTGGGGGCGGGGGCATATCGGAAAAACTGTTTTTT
NA	TRBJ2-7	NA	TRBV11-3	CASSSPRWLEQYF	TGTGCCAGCAGCTCCCCTAGGTGGCTCGAGCAGTACTTC
once	TRBJ2-5	NA	TRBV6-6	CASSARGIQETQYF	TGTGCCAGCAGTGCCCGGGGGATCCAAGAGACCCAGTACTTC
NA	TRBJ2-7	NA	TRBV7-6	CASSLAGQPYEQYF	TGTGCCAGCAGCTTAGCGGGGCAGCCCTACGAGCAGTACTTC
NA	TRBJ2-2	NA	TRBV18	CASSPPSTGELFF	TGTGCCAGCTCACCACCGAGCACCGGGGAGCTGTTTTTT
NA	TRBJ2-1	TRBD2	TRBV6-5	CASMPLAGVYNEQFF	TGTGCCAGCATGCCACTAGCGGGGGTTTACAATGAGCAGTTCTTC
NA	TRBJ2-6	NA	TRBV7-2	CASSLAATGFAANVLTF	TGTGCCAGCAGCTTAGCCGCCACAGGGTTCGCGGCCAACGTCCTGACTTTC
NA	TRBJ1-1	NA	TRBV7-2	CASSSGTWDTEAFF	TGTGCCAGCAGCTCAGGGACATGGGACACTGAAGCTTTCTTT
NA	TRBJ1-1	TRBD1	TRBV5-1	CASRAQGATEAFF	TGCGCCAGCCGGGCCCAGGGGGCCACTGAAGCTTTCTTT
NA	TRBJ1-3	TRBD1	TRBV7-9	CASSLGDSSGNTIYF	TGTGCCAGCAGCTTAGGGGACAGCTCTGGAAACACCATATATTTT
NA	TRBJ1-2	NA	TRBV6-5	CATVQDNYGYTF	TGTGCCACCGTACAGGATAACTATGGCTACACCTTC
NA	TRBJ2-3	TRBD2	TRBV11-3	CASSFAVGSGVTQYF	TGTGCCAGCAGCTTCGCAGTGGGTAGCGGGGTTACGCAGTATTTT
NA	TRBJ1-3	NA	TRBV28	CASSFRRSGNTIYF	TGTGCCAGCAGTTTTCGGCGGTCTGGAAACACCATATATTTT
NA	TRBJ2-7	NA	TRBV7-2	CASSLDVSTYEQYF	TGTGCCAGCAGCTTAGATGTCAGTACCTACGAGCAGTACTTC
NA	TRBJ2-7	TRBD1	TRBV6-5	CASSQPGQNSYEQYF	TGTGCCAGCAGTCAACCGGGACAGAATTCCTACGAGCAGTACTTC
NA	TRBJ1-2	NA	TRBV11-2	CASSPDSTNYGYTF	TGTGCCAGCAGCCCGGACAGCACTAACTATGGCTACACCTTC
few	TRBJ2-1	TRBD2	TRBV7-9	CASSLGTSGYLQFF	TGTGCCAGCAGCTTAGGGACTAGCGGTTACTTGCAGTTCTTC
few	TRBJ1-1	TRBD1	TRBV6-5	CASSYWMGSQGRAFF	TGTGCCAGCAGTTACTGGATGGGGTCACAGGGGAGAGCTTTCTTT
NA	TRBJ2-3	NA	TRBV6-4	CASSDRRAGGGTDTQYF	TGTGCCAGCAGTGATCGGAGGGCGGGCGGGGGCACAGATACGCAGTATTTT
NA	TRBJ2-3	NA	TRBV19	CASTSFTDTQYF	TGTGCCAGTACCTCCTTCACAGATACGCAGTATTTT
NA	TRBJ1-2	TRBD1	TRBV6-1	CASSDWTGAAVYGYTF	TGTGCCAGCAGTGACTGGACAGGCGCTGCCGTCTATGGCTACACCTTC
NA	TRBJ2-3	TRBD2	TRBV7-2	CASSSSGTRDTQYF	TGTGCCAGCAGCAGTAGCGGGACGCGAGATACGCAGTATTTT
NA	TRBJ2-7	TRBD1	TRBV7-2	CASSEGTAPSYEQYF	TGTGCCAGCAGTGAGGGGACAGCGCCCTCCTACGAGCAGTACTTC
few	TRBJ1-1	TRBD1	TRBV5-5	CASSPRQGAGTEAFF	TGTGCCAGCAGCCCCAGACAGGGGGCTGGCACTGAAGCTTTCTTT
few	TRBJ1-4	TRBD1	TRBV9	CASSVAPGGTGEEKLFF	TGTGCCAGCAGCGTAGCTCCAGGGGGGACAGGGGAGGAAAAACTGTTTTTT
NA	TRBJ1-6	NA	TRBV7-3	CASSPEAHYNSPLHF	TGTGCCAGCAGCCCGGAGGCACATTATAATTCACCCCTCCACTTT